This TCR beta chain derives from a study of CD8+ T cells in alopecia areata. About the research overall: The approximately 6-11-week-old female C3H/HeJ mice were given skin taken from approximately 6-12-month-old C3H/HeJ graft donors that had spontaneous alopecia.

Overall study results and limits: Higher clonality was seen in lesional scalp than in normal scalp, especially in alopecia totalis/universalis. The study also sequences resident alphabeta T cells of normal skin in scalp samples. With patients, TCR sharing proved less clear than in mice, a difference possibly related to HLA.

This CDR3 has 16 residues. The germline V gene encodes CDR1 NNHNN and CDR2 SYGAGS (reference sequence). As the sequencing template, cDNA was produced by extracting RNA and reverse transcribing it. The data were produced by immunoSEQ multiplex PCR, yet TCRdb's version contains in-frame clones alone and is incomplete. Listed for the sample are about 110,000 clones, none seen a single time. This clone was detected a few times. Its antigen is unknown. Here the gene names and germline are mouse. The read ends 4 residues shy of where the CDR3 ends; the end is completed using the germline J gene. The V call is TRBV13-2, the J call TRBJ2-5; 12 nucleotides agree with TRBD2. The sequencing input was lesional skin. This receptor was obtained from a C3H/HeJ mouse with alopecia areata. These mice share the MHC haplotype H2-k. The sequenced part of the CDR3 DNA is TGTGCCAGCGGTGATATGACTGGGGGGGCGGGGGAC. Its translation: CASGDMTGGAGD. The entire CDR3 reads CASGDMTGGAGDTQYF.